A single sample is the source of the 14 T cell receptor beta chains below, sequenced in a study of blood T cell repertoires in COVID-19. The data were produced by immunoSEQ multiplex PCR, yet TCRdb's version contains in-frame clones alone and is incomplete. The data contain 41,000 or so clones, roughly 85% of them singletons. The source material was peripheral blood. The source is a man in his 60s with acute or convalescent COVID-19.

The rearrangement joins TRBV5-5 to TRBJ2-3; 9 nucleotides match TRBD2. CDR3 length equals 14 residues. Germline CDR1 reads SGHKS; CDR2 reads YYEKEE (reference sequence). Trimming at V came to 4 bases and at J to 6 bases, leaving 6 bases not matched to a gene. Here the CDR3 reads CASSRGGARDTQYF. In nucleotides, the CDR3 is TGTGCCAGCAGCCGCGGGGGGGCGAGGGATACGCAGTATTTT.

The chain carries TRBV6-2 or TRBV6-3 and TRBJ2-1; 9 bases map to TRBD2. This CDR3 comprises 15 residues. CDR1 is MNHEY and CDR2 is SVGEGT in the germline V gene. The trim removed 6 bases at V and 14 bases at J, leaving 17 bases unmatched. The CDR3 DNA reads as TGTGCCAGCAGCCTCCTCCCGACGTCTAGCGGGGTAAAGTTCTTC. It yields the protein CASSLLPTSSGVKFF.

This chain joins TRBV30 and TRBJ1-5, with no clear D. The ends were cut back, 2 bases at V and 3 bases at J, with 8 bases in the middle. This CDR3 contains 13 residues. Germline CDR1 and CDR2: GTSNPN and SVGIG (reference sequence). The CDR3 region is CAWSQGLNQPQHF. The CDR3 bases are TGTGCCTGGAGTCAAGGACTCAATCAGCCCCAGCATTTT.

J is TRBJ2-7 and V is TRBV10-2; 8 positions match TRBD2. Germline V gene data show CDR1 as WSHSY and CDR2 as SAAADI. CDR3 length: 12 amino acids. J was trimmed by 7 bases and V by 8 bases; bases with no gene match: 7. The CDR3 reads CASLGGGAEQYF. The DNA of the CDR3 is TGCGCCAGCCTCGGGGGGGGCGCGGAGCAGTACTTC.

This clone was seen just once. V usage is TRBV9 and J usage is TRBJ2-2; unclear D gene. V shed 4 bases and J shed 4 bases, with 8 bases lying between them. Germline CDR1 SGDLS, CDR2 YYNGEE. CDR3 size: 13 residues. CDR3 amino acids: CASSPYSTGELFF. Here the CDR3 DNA reads TGTGCCAGCAGCCCGTACTCCACCGGGGAGCTGTTTTTT.

Only a few counts were recorded for this clone. The V and J genes are TRBV12-2 and TRBJ1-5. TRBV12-2 is labeled a pseudogene. The CDR3 is 11 amino acids. The chain's CDR3 is CASRSSGPQHF. DNA of the CDR3: TGTGCAAGTCGCTCCTCGGGACCCCAGCATTTT.

The chain joins TRBV7-2 to TRBJ2-1; D not certain. The CDR3 consists of 12 residues. Germline V gene sequence: CDR1 SGHTA, CDR2 FQGNSA. Trimming left V 2 bases short and J 9 bases short, with 8 bases between. The CDR3 DNA sequence: TGTGCCAGCAGCTTACAGAATTCTGAGCAGTTCTTC. Translated, it gives CASSLQNSEQFF.

The chain has TRBV19 and TRBJ1-2, with 10 bases identical to TRBD1. The V and J ends lost 11 bases and 5 bases, in that order; junction bases with no gene match: 11. Germline V gene lookup returns CDR1 LNHDA and CDR2 SQIVND (reference sequence). There are 14 residues in the CDR3. In DNA form, the CDR3 reads TGTGCCGCAAGTAGACCGGACAGGGGGTATGGCTACACCTTC. It codes for CAASRPDRGYGYTF.

This clone was detected only a few times. J is TRBJ1-4 and V is TRBV25-1, with TRBD1 matching 7 bases. Losses at the gene ends were 3 bases for V and 5 bases for J; bases not matched to a gene: 6. The length of the CDR3 is 15 residues. CDR1 and CDR2 from the germline V gene are MGHDK and SYGVNS. In DNA, the CDR3 is TGTGCCAGCAGTGATCCCGGGACAGCAAATGAAAAACTGTTTTTT. It translates to CASSDPGTANEKLFF.

The chain is built from TRBV7-8 and TRBJ1-2, with a weak D call TRBD1 (6 bases). This CDR3 contains 14 residues. Trimming cost V 4 bases and J 4 bases, with 13 bases left between them. Germline values: CDR1 SGHVS, CDR2 FQNEAQ. The chain's CDR3 is CASSSRDTTYGYTF. The CDR3 DNA reads TGTGCCAGCAGCTCTCGGGACACTACCTATGGCTACACCTTC.

The rearrangement joins TRBV6-5 to TRBJ2-1, with unresolved D. CDR1 is MNHEY, CDR2 SVGAGI, per germline. V lost 6 bases to trimming and J lost 14 bases, with 20 bases between them. CDR3 length: 13 amino acids. The CDR3 region is CASSRQELPPEFF. The CDR3 DNA sequence: TGTGCCAGCAGCAGACAAGAATTACCCCCAGAGTTCTTC.

This chain links TRBV11-1 with TRBJ2-7; weak D call: TRBD1 (6 bases). Trimming removed 5 bases from V and 4 bases from J, with 9 bases in between. The CDR3 consists of 12 residues. Germline CDR1 and CDR2: SGHAT and FQDESV (reference sequence). The DNA for the CDR3 is TGTGCCAGCAGCCAAACAGGGTACGAGCAGTACTTC. This codes for CASSQTGYEQYF.

This chain joins TRBV19 and TRBJ1-1, with unresolved D. Germline lookup yields CDR1 LNHDA and CDR2 SQIVND (reference sequence). V was shortened by 1 base and J by 1 base, with 4 bases between the two germline ends. This CDR3 is built from 13 residues. The CDR3 sequence: CASSIAQNTEAFF. In nucleotides, the CDR3 is TGTGCCAGTAGTATAGCACAGAACACTGAAGCTTTCTTT. Full variable domain (outside the CDR3, taken from reference TRBV19 and TRBJ1-1): DGGITQSPKYLFRKEGQNVTLSCEQNLNHDAMYWYRQDPGQGLRLIYYSQIVNDFQKGDIAEGYSVSREKKESFPLTVTSAQKNPTAFYLCASSIAQNTEAFFGQGTRLTVV.

The rearrangement uses TRBV27 and TRBJ1-2; maybe TRBD1 (5 bases). Germline-derived CDR1 and CDR2 are MNHEY and SMNVEV (reference sequence). The V and J ends lost 0 bases and 4 bases respectively, with 6 bases between them. This CDR3 has 13 residues. CDR3 loop: CASSLSGGYGYTF. DNA of the CDR3: TGTGCCAGCAGTTTATCCGGGGGCTATGGCTACACCTTC.